The clone carrying this T cell receptor beta chain showed up just a few times. No antigen is known for it. These data originate in a study of cytomegalovirus exposure and HLA in healthy donors. Study findings and constraints: Later analysis placed DRB1 highest and HLA-C lowest in TCR association rates, which differed by HLA locus. The majority of CMV-associated TCR beta chains were reported as apparently HLA-restricted in a later analysis.

It was with 60 Vbeta and 13 Jbeta primers that the PCR ran. Assay used: immunoSEQ multiplex PCR; TCRdb lists only in-frame clones, some missing. The sample lists under 130,000 clones; 65% to 75% were seen once. The clonotype was recovered from a man aged 40-55 years in good health and CMV-seropositive. The sample was PBMCs.

For the CDR3, the DNA is TGCGCCAGCAGACAAGACAGGGTCGGCACTGAAGCTTTCTTT. It yields the protein CASRQDRVGTEAFF. The chain carries TRBV10-1 and TRBJ1-1; the match to TRBD1 covers 7 bases. V lost 6 bases, J lost 4 bases, and 8 bases stayed unmatched. This CDR3 comprises 14 residues. In germline, CDR1 is WNHNN, CDR2 SYGVQD (reference sequence).